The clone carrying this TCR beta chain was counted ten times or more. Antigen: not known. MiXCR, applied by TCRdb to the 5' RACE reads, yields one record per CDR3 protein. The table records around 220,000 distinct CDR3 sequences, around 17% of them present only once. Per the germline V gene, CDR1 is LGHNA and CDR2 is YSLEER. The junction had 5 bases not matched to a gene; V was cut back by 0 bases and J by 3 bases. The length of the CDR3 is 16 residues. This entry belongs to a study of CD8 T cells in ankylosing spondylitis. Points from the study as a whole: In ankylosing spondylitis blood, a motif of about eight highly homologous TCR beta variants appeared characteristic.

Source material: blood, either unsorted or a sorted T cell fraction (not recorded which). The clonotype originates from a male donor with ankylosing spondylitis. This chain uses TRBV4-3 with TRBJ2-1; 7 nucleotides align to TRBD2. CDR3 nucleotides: TGCGCCAGCAGCCAAGATCGCGGGGGTCTCTACAATGAGCAGTTCTTC. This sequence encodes CASSQDRGGLYNEQFF.